The table lists the clone carrying this T cell receptor beta chain with a few counts. Its antigen is unknown. V lost 5 bases to trimming and J lost 4 bases; unmatched junction nucleotides: 6. Germline assignment: CDR1 MGHRA and CDR2 YSYEKL. CDR3 size: 14 residues. The data were obtained in a study of T cells in Graves' hyperthyroidism and ophthalmopathy. Regions amplified from RNA transcripts were the TCR beta CDR3 regions. An initial round of RT-PCR targeting the TCR CDR3 relied on the HTBI primer set. TCRdb ran MiXCR on the multiplex PCR reads and lists one entry per CDR3 protein. This table holds about 380,000 distinct CDR3 sequences, about 14% found once. Study-level results: The model identified upcoming ophthalmopathy a median about six months ahead of onset.

The TCR comes from a woman in her fifties or sixties with Graves' hyperthyroidism. J is TRBJ2-5 and V is TRBV4-1, with 8 bases identical to TRBD1. The specimen was blood. CDR3 coding DNA: TGCGCCAGCAGCATTAAACAGGGGGGAGAGACCCAGTACTTC. Translating it yields CASSIKQGGETQYF.